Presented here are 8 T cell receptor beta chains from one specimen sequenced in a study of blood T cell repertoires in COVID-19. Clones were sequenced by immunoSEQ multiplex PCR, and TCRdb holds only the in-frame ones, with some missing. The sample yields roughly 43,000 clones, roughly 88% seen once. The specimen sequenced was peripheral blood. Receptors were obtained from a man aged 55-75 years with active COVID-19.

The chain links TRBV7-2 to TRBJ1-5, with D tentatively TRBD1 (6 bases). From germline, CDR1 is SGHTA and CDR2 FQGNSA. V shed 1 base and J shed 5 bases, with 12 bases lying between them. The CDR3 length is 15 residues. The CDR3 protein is CASSLGLDRYQPQHF. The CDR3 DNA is TGTGCCAGCAGCTTAGGTTTGGACAGATATCAGCCCCAGCATTTT.

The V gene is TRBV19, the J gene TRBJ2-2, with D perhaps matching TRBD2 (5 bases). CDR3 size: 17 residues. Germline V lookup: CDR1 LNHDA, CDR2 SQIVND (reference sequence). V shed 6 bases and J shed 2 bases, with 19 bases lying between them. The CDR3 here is CASRTGRHPLNTGELFF. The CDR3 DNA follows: TGTGCCAGTAGGACGGGGAGACACCCTCTAAACACCGGGGAGCTGTTTTTT.

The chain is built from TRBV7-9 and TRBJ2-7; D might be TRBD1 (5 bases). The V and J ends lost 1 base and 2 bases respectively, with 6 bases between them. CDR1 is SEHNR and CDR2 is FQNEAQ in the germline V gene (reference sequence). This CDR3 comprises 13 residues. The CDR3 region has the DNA TGTGCCAGCAGCTTAGGACAGCCCTACGAGCAGTACTTC. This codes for CASSLGQPYEQYF.

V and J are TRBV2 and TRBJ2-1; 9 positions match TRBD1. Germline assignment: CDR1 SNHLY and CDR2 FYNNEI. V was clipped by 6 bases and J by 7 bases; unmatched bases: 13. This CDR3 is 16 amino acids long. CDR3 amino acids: CASSVSYRGQGNEQFF. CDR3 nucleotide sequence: TGTGCCAGCAGCGTCTCATACAGGGGGCAGGGGAATGAGCAGTTCTTC.

CDR3 loop: CASSFEGPNTEAFF. The CDR3 nucleotides read TGTGCCAGCAGTTTTGAGGGCCCGAACACTGAAGCTTTCTTT. V gene TRBV27 combines with J gene TRBJ1-1; D uncertain. Germline-derived CDR1 and CDR2 are MNHEY and SMNVEV (reference sequence). The V and J ends lost 3 bases and 1 base respectively, with 9 bases between them. The CDR3 sequence is 14 residues long.

CDR3 coding DNA: TGTGCCAGCAGCTTATCCGGCGGGACGCAGTATTTT. Protein product: CASSLSGGTQYF. This chain joins TRBV11-2 and TRBJ2-3, with a weak D call TRBD2 (5 bases). Germline V gene data show CDR1 as SGHAT and CDR2 as FQNNGV. V lost 2 bases and J 9 bases, leaving 9 bases between the germline ends. This CDR3 is built from 12 residues.

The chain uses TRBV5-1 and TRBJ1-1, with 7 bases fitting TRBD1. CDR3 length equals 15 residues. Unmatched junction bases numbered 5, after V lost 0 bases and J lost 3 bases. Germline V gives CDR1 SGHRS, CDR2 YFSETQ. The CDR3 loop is CASSLESQGDTEAFF. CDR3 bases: TGCGCCAGCAGCTTGGAGTCCCAGGGGGACACTGAAGCTTTCTTT.

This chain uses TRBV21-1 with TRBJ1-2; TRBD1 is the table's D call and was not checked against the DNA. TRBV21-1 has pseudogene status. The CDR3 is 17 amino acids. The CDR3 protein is CASSKDDHQGKDYGYTF. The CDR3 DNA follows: TGTGCCAGCAGCAAAGATGATCACCAGGGTAAGGACTATGGCTACACCTTC.